This T cell receptor beta chain was captured in a study of regulatory T cells in long-lasting Graves disease. Study summary: Freshly diagnosed Graves' patients had used antithyroid drugs for under 3 months.

Note on this clonotype: Its target is unknown.

Arm-PCR with iRepertoire HTBI primers amplified the CDR3 regions for these TCR beta libraries. MiXCR, applied by TCRdb to the multiplex PCR reads, yields one record per CDR3 protein. The sample has just over 600,000 distinct CDR3 sequences; 15% to 20% are singletons. Broader study findings: Patients whose Graves' disease persisted exhibited lower TCR diversity than those newly diagnosed.

Documented time point: newly diagnosed GD, antithyroid drugs for less than 3 months. The authors made the TCR library using RNA they extracted from PBMCs. This CDR3 is 16 amino acids long. Germline V gives CDR1 DFQATT, CDR2 SNEGSKA (reference sequence). Trimming shortened V by 3 bases and J by 8 bases, and 25 bases separated the two germline ends. The data were also submitted as part of a second study, on T cells in Graves' hyperthyroidism and ophthalmopathy. Per that paper: Patients showing uncontrolled infection, other autoimmune disease, pregnancy or lactation were ineligible.

The sequences come from peripheral blood mononuclear cells (PBMCs), collected at new diagnosis, from a patient treated with antithyroid drugs. The source of this sequence is a woman younger than 45 with Graves disease. This chain joins TRBV20-1 and TRBJ1-1, with D unclear. Here the CDR3 DNA reads TGCAGTGCTAGTGCCCTCCCGTGGCAGGACTACATAGAAGCTTTCTTT. This translates into CSASALPWQDYIEAFF.